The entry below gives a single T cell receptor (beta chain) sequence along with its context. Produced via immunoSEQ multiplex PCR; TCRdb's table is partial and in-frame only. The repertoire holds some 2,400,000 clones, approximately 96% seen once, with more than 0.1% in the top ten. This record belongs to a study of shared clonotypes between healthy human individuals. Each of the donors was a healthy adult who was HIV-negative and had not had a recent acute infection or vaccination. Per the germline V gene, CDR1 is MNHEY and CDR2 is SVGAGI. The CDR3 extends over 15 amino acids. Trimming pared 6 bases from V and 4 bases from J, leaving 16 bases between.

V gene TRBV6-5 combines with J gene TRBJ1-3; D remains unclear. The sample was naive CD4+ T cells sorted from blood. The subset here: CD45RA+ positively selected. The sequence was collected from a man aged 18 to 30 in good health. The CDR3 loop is CASRSGGYLGNTIYF. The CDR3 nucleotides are TGTGCCAGCAGGAGCGGCGGCTACCTGGGAAACACCATATATTTT.